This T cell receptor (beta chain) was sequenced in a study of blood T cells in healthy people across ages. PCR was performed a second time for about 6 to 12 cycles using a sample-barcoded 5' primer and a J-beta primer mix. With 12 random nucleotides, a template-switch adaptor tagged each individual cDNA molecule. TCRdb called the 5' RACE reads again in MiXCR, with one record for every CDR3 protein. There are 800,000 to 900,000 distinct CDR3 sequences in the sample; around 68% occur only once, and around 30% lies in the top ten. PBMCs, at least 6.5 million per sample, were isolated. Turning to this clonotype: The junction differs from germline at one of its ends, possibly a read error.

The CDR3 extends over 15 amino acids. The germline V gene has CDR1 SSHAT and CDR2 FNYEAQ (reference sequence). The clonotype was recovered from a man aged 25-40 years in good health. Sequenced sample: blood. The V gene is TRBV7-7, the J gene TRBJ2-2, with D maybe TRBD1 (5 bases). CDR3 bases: TGTGCTAGCAGCCACCTTGGACAGAACACCGGGGAGCTGTTTTTT. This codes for CASSHLGQNTGELFF.